The rows below give T cell receptor beta chains drawn from one sample of a study of shared clonotypes between healthy human individuals. Method: immunoSEQ multiplex PCR; TCRdb's copy keeps in-frame clones and lacks some. Here the sample spans nearly 2 million clones, roughly 95% being singletons. Sequenced input: naive CD8+ T cells sorted from blood. Every receptor here comes from a man aged 18-30 years in good health. CDR3s include the opening cysteine and the closing phenylalanine or tryptophan. A D gene is named only where the DNA matches it firmly. Only some rows state a clone size, as once, few, many or a class for expanded clones.

D	V	J	size	DNA	CDR3
TRBD1	TRBV6-6	TRBJ2-7	NA	TGTGCCAGCAGCGAGCCGGGACAGGGTAGCCACGAGCAGTACTTC	CASSEPGQGSHEQYF
NA	TRBV7-9	TRBJ2-7	NA	TGTGCCAGCAGCATAACGGCATACGAGCAGTACTTC	CASSITAYEQYF
NA	TRBV4-1	TRBJ2-7	NA	TGCGCCAGCAGCCAATCCTCCCCCGGGGGCCTCTCCTACGAGCAGTACTTC	CASSQSSPGGLSYEQYF
TRBD1	TRBV14	TRBJ2-3	NA	TGTGCCAGCAGCCAAGTTGACAGGGTCACAAAAGATACGCAGTATTTT	CASSQVDRVTKDTQYF
NA	TRBV4-3	TRBJ2-1	NA	TGCGCCAGCGGTTGGGCGGGCTCCTACAATGAGCAGTTCTTC	CASGWAGSYNEQFF
NA	TRBV5-1	TRBJ2-1	NA	TGCGCCAGCAGCTTATCCGGGACTCAAAATGAGCAGTTCTTC	CASSLSGTQNEQFF
NA	TRBV5-8	TRBJ1-6	NA	TGTGCCAGCAGCTATGGAATAGGGGATTCACCCCTCCACTTT	CASSYGIGDSPLHF
NA	TRBV4-1	TRBJ2-7	NA	TGCGCCAGCAGCTATAGCGAGGCCTACGAGCAGTACTTC	CASSYSEAYEQYF
NA	TRBV5-1	TRBJ1-6	NA	TGCGCCAGCAGCTTGGAGGCCGTGAGCTCCTATAATTCACCCCTCCACTTT	CASSLEAVSSYNSPLHF
NA	TRBV28	TRBJ1-5	many	TGTGCCAGCAGTTTAACTCGGTCAGCTTATAGCAATCAGCCCCAGCATTTT	CASSLTRSAYSNQPQHF
TRBD1	TRBV29-1	TRBJ2-2	NA	TGCAGCGTTGAATCGAGACAGGGTAACACCGGGGAGCTGTTTTTT	CSVESRQGNTGELFF
TRBD2	TRBV7-6	TRBJ2-7	once	TGTGCCAGCAGCTTAGTTTCCCGGGACTATGCCTCCTACGAGCAGTACTTC	CASSLVSRDYASYEQYF
NA	TRBV29-1	TRBJ1-4	NA	TGCAGCGTTGAGACGGGACTTCATGAAAAACTGTTTTTT	CSVETGLHEKLFF
TRBD2	TRBV11-3	TRBJ2-1	NA	TGTGCCAGCAGCTTAGTAGCGGGGGGGTACAATGAGCAGTTCTTC	CASSLVAGGYNEQFF
TRBD2	TRBV7-6	TRBJ2-3	NA	TGTGCCAGCAGCGATTTCACTAGCGGTTACACAGATACGCAGTATTTT	CASSDFTSGYTDTQYF
TRBD1	TRBV19	TRBJ1-1	NA	TGTGCCAGTAGTCCGCGGACAGGGCTCAACACTGAAGCTTTCTTT	CASSPRTGLNTEAFF
TRBD2	TRBV4-1	TRBJ2-2	NA	TGCGCCAGCAGCCAAGTGACTAGCGGAGTGAACACCGGGGAGCTGTTTTTT	CASSQVTSGVNTGELFF
TRBD1	TRBV5-8	TRBJ1-2	NA	TGTGCCAGCAGCTGGGGCGGGGACAGGAAAAAGTATGGCTACACCTTC	CASSWGGDRKKYGYTF
NA	TRBV30	TRBJ1-2	NA	TGTGCCTGGAGTGGTAGGGAAGATAACTATGGCTACACCTTC	CAWSGREDNYGYTF
TRBD2	TRBV29-1	TRBJ2-7	NA	TGCAGCGTTGAGCGGCTAGCGGGGACACCTTATGAGCAGTACTTC	CSVERLAGTPYEQYF
NA	TRBV7-9	TRBJ2-1	NA	TGTGCCAGCATTCCAGGCCGAGGCAGCTCCTACAATGAGCAGTTCTTC	CASIPGRGSSYNEQFF
NA	TRBV9	TRBJ1-1	NA	TGTGCCAGCAGCGCCGACACCACTGAAGCTTTCTTT	CASSADTTEAFF
NA	TRBV28	TRBJ1-5	NA	TGTGCCAGCGGGCTCTTGGGGTTTGGCAATCAGCCCCAGCATTTT	CASGLLGFGNQPQHF
NA	TRBV30	TRBJ2-1	NA	TGTGCCTGGGCCCTCTTTGTCACAGCGGATGAGCAGTTCTTC	CAWALFVTADEQFF
NA	TRBV7-8	TRBJ2-7	NA	TGTGCCAGCAGCTGGGCGGTTGGGTACGAGCAGTACTTC	CASSWAVGYEQYF
TRBD2	TRBV5-4	TRBJ2-5	NA	TGTGCCAGCAGCCCCGGACTAGCGGGCACGATTGGGGAGACCCAGTACTTC	CASSPGLAGTIGETQYF
TRBD2	TRBV5-1	TRBJ2-1	NA	TGCGCCAGCAGCTCTAGCGGGGGGAAACACAATGAGCAGTTCTTC	CASSSSGGKHNEQFF
TRBD1	TRBV7-9	TRBJ1-6	few	TGTGCCAGCAGCCCGTGGGGACAGGGACATTCACCCCTCCACTTT	CASSPWGQGHSPLHF
TRBD2	TRBV14	TRBJ2-5	NA	TGTGCCAGCAGCCAGACTAGCGGGGTCGAGACCCAGTACTTC	CASSQTSGVETQYF
NA	TRBV7-9	TRBJ1-4	NA	TGTGCCAGCAGCTTAGGTGGGAATGAAAAACTGTTTTTT	CASSLGGNEKLFF
TRBD2	TRBV7-2	TRBJ2-7	NA	TGTGCCAGCAGCTTATCTTCCTGGCTAGCGGGAGCGCCCTACGAGCAGTACTTC	CASSLSSWLAGAPYEQYF
NA	TRBV7-2	TRBJ2-3	NA	TGTGCCAGCAGCTTATGGCACTCGGGCCCAGATACGCAGTATTTT	CASSLWHSGPDTQYF
TRBD2	TRBV27	TRBJ2-1	NA	TGTGCCAGCAGTGTTAGCGGGGAGCCCTACAATGAGCAGTTCTTC	CASSVSGEPYNEQFF
TRBD2	TRBV19	TRBJ2-1	NA	TGTGCCAGTAACCCCGGGACTACCTCCTACAATGAGCAGTTCTTC	CASNPGTTSYNEQFF
NA	TRBV5-4	TRBJ2-7	NA	TGTGCCAGCAGCTTGGTAGGGGGAGACGAGCAGTACTTC	CASSLVGGDEQYF
TRBD1	TRBV7-9	TRBJ1-1	NA	TGTGCCAGCAGCGATCCGGGACAGGGGCTCCCTTACGCTGAAGCTTTCTTT	CASSDPGQGLPYAEAFF
TRBD2	TRBV13	TRBJ2-1	NA	TGTGCCAGCAGCTTAGTCACTCCTAGCGGGCCCTCGGAGAATGAGCAGTTCTTC	CASSLVTPSGPSENEQFF
NA	TRBV7-9	TRBJ1-1	NA	TGTGCCAGCGCTGTCGGGAGCACTGAAGCTTTCTTT	CASAVGSTEAFF
TRBD2	TRBV7-8	TRBJ2-5	NA	TGTGCCAGCAGCTTAATGGTGGGAGGGCAAGAGACCCAGTACTTC	CASSLMVGGQETQYF
NA	TRBV5-5	TRBJ2-2	NA	TGTGCCAGCAGCCCTATGGGCGGGACCTTGAACACCGGGGAGCTGTTTTTT	CASSPMGGTLNTGELFF
NA	TRBV30	TRBJ2-3	NA	TGTGCCTGGAGTGTCCAGGCGGGCACAGATACGCAGTATTTT	CAWSVQAGTDTQYF
NA	TRBV6-1	TRBJ1-5	once	TGTGCCAGCAGTGAATTCCTGCACGGGAAAGGACATCAGCCCCAGCATTTT	CASSEFLHGKGHQPQHF
NA	TRBV7-9	TRBJ2-7	NA	TGTGCCAGCAGCTACGACAGGACCGAGCAGTACTTC	CASSYDRTEQYF
NA	TRBV19	TRBJ2-2	once	TGTGCCAGTAGGGTCCGGGACCCCTACACCGGGGAGCTGTTTTTT	CASRVRDPYTGELFF
TRBD1	TRBV6-5	TRBJ2-1	NA	TGTGCCAGCAGGGGGACAGGGGAAGGGTTGGGTGAGCAGTTCTTC	CASRGTGEGLGEQFF
NA	TRBV10-1	TRBJ2-7	NA	TGCGCCAGCAGTGAGTCTGGAACGGACTACGAGCAGTACTTC	CASSESGTDYEQYF
TRBD2	TRBV13	TRBJ2-1	NA	TGTGCCAGCAGCTTAGGTTTAGCGGGAATTAACGACAATGAGCAGTTCTTC	CASSLGLAGINDNEQFF
NA	TRBV6-5	TRBJ1-1	NA	TGTGCCAGCAGTTACTCGATCGCCGAACTGAGTACTGAAGCTTTCTTT	CASSYSIAELSTEAFF
TRBD2	TRBV13	TRBJ2-7	NA	TGTGCCAGCAGCTTAGCCGGGAGGGCCTTCGAGCAGTACTTC	CASSLAGRAFEQYF
TRBD2	TRBV30	TRBJ2-3	once	TGTGCCTGGAGTGTAGGGACTAGCGGGAGTGATACGCAGTATTTT	CAWSVGTSGSDTQYF
TRBD1	TRBV30	TRBJ2-7	NA	TGTGCCTGGAGTCGCGACAGGGGAACCTACGAGCAGTACTTC	CAWSRDRGTYEQYF
TRBD1	TRBV6-4	TRBJ2-1	once	TGTGCCAGCAGTGTGGGACAGAACAATGAGCAGTTCTTC	CASSVGQNNEQFF
NA	TRBV6-5	TRBJ2-7	NA	TGTGCCAGCAGTTACGGGGAGGAGCAGTACTTC	CASSYGEEQYF
TRBD2	TRBV5-6	TRBJ2-3	NA	TGTGCCAGCAGGCTAGCGGGGGAAAATACGCAGTATTTT	CASRLAGENTQYF
NA	TRBV15	TRBJ1-2	few	TGTGCCACCAGCAGAGGTCCAGGGAATAGCGACTATGGCTACACCTTC	CATSRGPGNSDYGYTF
TRBD1	TRBV7-9	TRBJ1-4	NA	TGTGCCAGCAGCTTGGGGGACAGCGTACATGAAAAACTGTTTTTT	CASSLGDSVHEKLFF
NA	TRBV10-3	TRBJ1-3	NA	TGTGCCATCAGTGACCGACAGCAGGGCGACAGAAACACCATATATTTT	CAISDRQQGDRNTIYF
NA	TRBV7-3	TRBJ2-5	NA	TGTGCCAGCAGCCCGGGCGGGGGCGGTCGAGAGACCCAGTACTTC	CASSPGGGGRETQYF